Following are 9 T cell receptor beta chains from one sample sequenced in a study of pediatric ulcerative colitis. The rectum was sampled with one to two pinch biopsies at colonoscopy. Some clones are missing from TCRdb's copy, which holds only in-frame ones; the method was immunoSEQ multiplex PCR. The sample records around 37,000 clones, roughly 71% being singletons. Source material: gut tissue. These receptors originate from a boy younger than 18 with severe ulcerative colitis.

The V and J genes are TRBV10-3 and TRBJ2-7; no reliable D call. V gave up 2 bases and J gave up 12 bases, with 17 bases separating them. There are 13 residues in the CDR3. CDR1 is ENHRY and CDR2 is SYGVKD in the germline V gene. CDR3 loop: CAISENSDASRYF. As DNA, the CDR3 is TGTGCCATCAGTGAGAACTCGGACGCCTCGAGGTACTTC.

This chain uses TRBV10-3 with TRBJ2-5; 9 bases agree with TRBD1. Trimming cost V 6 bases and J 5 bases; bases outside gene matches: 10. CDR1 ENHRY and CDR2 SYGVKD come from the germline V gene. The CDR3 is made up of 15 amino acids. The CDR3 DNA sequence: TGTGCCATCAGCAGGGTCGGACAGGGGAGGGAGACCCAGTACTTC. It is translated as CAISRVGQGRETQYF.

This clone was found a few times. The J gene is TRBJ1-2, the V gene TRBV4-1, with unresolved D. Germline CDR1 MGHRA, CDR2 YSYEKL. The V gene lost 0 bases and the J gene lost 6 bases, with 8 bases spanning the gap. This CDR3 is 13 amino acids long. The CDR3 reads CASSQEPVDGYTF. CDR3 sequence (DNA): TGCGCCAGCAGCCAAGAGCCTGTTGATGGCTACACCTTC.

The CDR3 here is CASSLLGGTNEKLFF. The CDR3 bases are TGTGCCAGCAGCTTACTGGGGGGTACTAATGAAAAACTGTTTTTT. The chain has TRBV7-2 and TRBJ1-4, with D possibly matching TRBD1 (5 bases). The CDR3 spans 15 residues. Between the trimmed V and J ends, which lost 2 bases and 2 bases, there was a span of 9 bases. Germline V gene lookup returns CDR1 SGHTA and CDR2 FQGNSA.

This clone was counted a single time. The chain has TRBV18 and TRBJ1-1; D is unclear. The V and J ends lost 6 bases and 7 bases respectively, with 18 bases between them. There are 14 residues in the CDR3. Germline V gene lookup returns CDR1 KGHSH and CDR2 LQKENI. The CDR3 DNA reads TGTGCCAGCTCCCGGACGGCCGAATCTGGTGAAGCTTTCTTT. This translates into CASSRTAESGEAFF.

This clone was seen a handful of times. The genes are TRBV2 and TRBJ2-7; 9 nucleotides match TRBD1. CDR1 is SNHLY, CDR2 FYNNEI, per germline. V lost 5 bases, J lost 0 bases, and 8 bases stayed unmatched. The length of the CDR3 is 16 residues. The CDR3 loop reads CASSRFRDRDSYEQYF. The CDR3 bases are TGTGCCAGCAGTCGGTTCCGGGACAGGGACTCCTACGAGCAGTACTTC.

V and J are TRBV11-2 and TRBJ2-1; 9 bases map to TRBD2. The ends lost 5 bases at V and 0 bases at J; junction bases unmatched: 14. CDR3 length equals 19 residues. Germline values: CDR1 SGHAT, CDR2 FQNNGV. For the CDR3, the DNA is TGTGCCAGCAGCCCCGGAGGGCTAGCGGGGCTACGCTCCTACAATGAGCAGTTCTTC. Its protein is CASSPGGLAGLRSYNEQFF. Variable domain in full (rest from reference TRBV11-2 and TRBJ2-1): EAGVAQSPRYKIIEKRQSVAFWCNPISGHATLYWYQQILGQGPKLLIQFQNNGVVDDSQLPKDRFSAERLKGVDSTLKIQPAKLEDSAVYLCASSPGGLAGLRSYNEQFFGPGTRLTVL.

The CDR3, as DNA: TGTGCCAGCAGTTACGGGCGCGGGGGAACCGGGGAGCTGTTTTTT. It yields the protein CASSYGRGGTGELFF. This chain joins TRBV6-5 and TRBJ2-2; TRBD2 matches at 7 bases. V gave up 2 bases and J gave up 5 bases; unmatched junction bases: 5. The CDR3 is 15 amino acids. Germline-derived CDR1 and CDR2 are MNHEY and SVGAGI.

The genes are TRBV10-3 and TRBJ1-5, with a possible D match to TRBD1 (5 bases). This CDR3 region has 17 residues. The V and J ends lost 0 bases and 7 bases respectively, with 19 bases between them. From germline, CDR1 is ENHRY and CDR2 SYGVKD. CDR3 amino acids: CAISESHTGRVGQPQHF. The CDR3 coding sequence is TGTGCCATCAGTGAGTCACACACGGGGCGCGTCGGGCAGCCCCAGCATTTT.